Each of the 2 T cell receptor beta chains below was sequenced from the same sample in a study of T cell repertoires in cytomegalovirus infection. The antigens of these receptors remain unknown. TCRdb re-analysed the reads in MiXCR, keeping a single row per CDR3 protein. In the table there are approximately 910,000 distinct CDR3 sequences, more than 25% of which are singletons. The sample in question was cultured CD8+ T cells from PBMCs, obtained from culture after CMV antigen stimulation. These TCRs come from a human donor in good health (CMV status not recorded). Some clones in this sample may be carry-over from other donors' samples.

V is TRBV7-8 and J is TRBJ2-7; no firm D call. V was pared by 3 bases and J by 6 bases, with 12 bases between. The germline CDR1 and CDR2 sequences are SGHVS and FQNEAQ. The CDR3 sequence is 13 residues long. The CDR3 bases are TGTGCCAGCAGCTTGACCCCAGGCGGCGAGCAGTACGTC. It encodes CASSLTPGGEQYV.

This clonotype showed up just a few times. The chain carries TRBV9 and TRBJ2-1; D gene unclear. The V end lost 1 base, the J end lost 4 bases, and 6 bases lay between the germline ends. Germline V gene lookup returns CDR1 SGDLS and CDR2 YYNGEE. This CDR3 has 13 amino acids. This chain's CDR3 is CASSVKDYNEQFF. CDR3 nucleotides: TGTGCCAGCAGCGTAAAAGATTACAATGAGCAGTTCTTC.